A single sample is the source of the 32 T cell receptor beta chains below, sequenced in a study of CD8 T cells in Susac syndrome. Reverse transcription of 0.5 to 1 ug RNA was performed with random hexamers. TCRdb re-called the immunoSEQ multiplex PCR reads with MiXCR, one entry per CDR3 protein. The sample comprises around 170,000 distinct CDR3 sequences, around 95% of which are singletons, and more than 0.08% rests with the top ten. Input material: CD4+ T cells from PBMCs. The receptors here all came from a human donor with Susac syndrome.

The chain is built from TRBV7-2 and TRBJ1-2; maybe TRBD1 (5 bases). From germline, CDR1 is SGHTA and CDR2 FQGNSA. This CDR3 has 14 residues. Trimming took 5 bases from V and 6 from J, leaving 16 bases between them. In nucleotides, the CDR3 is TGTGCCAGCAGCATCGCTTATGGGGGGAATGGCTACACCTTC. Translating gives CASSIAYGGNGYTF. Supplemented by reference TRBV7-2 and TRBJ1-2, the full variable domain reads GAGVSQSPSNKVTEKGKDVELRCDPISGHTALYWYRQSLGQGLEFLIYFQGNSAPDKSGLPSDRFSAERTGGSVSTLTIQRTQQEDSAVYLCASSIAYGGNGYTFGSGTRLTVV.

CDR3 amino acids: CAWSVAHGNQPQHF. CDR3 bases: TGTGCCTGGAGTGTGGCGCATGGCAATCAGCCCCAGCATTTT. This chain links TRBV30 with TRBJ1-5; D uncertain. In germline, CDR1 is GTSNPN, CDR2 SVGIG (reference sequence). This CDR3 is built from 14 residues. The germline V and J ends were trimmed by 0 bases and 2 bases, with 8 bases remaining between them.

The chain employs TRBV20-1 and TRBJ2-7; maybe TRBD1 (5 bases). CDR3 length equals 12 residues. Trimming cost V 2 bases and J 2 bases, with 7 bases left between them. CDR1 is DFQATT and CDR2 is SNEGSKA in the germline V gene (reference sequence). CDR3 sequence reads: CSARPGTYEQYF. In DNA, the CDR3 is TGCAGTGCTAGACCAGGGACCTACGAGCAGTACTTC.

This chain's CDR3 is CASSLQYHGLPLYYGYTF. CDR3 in DNA: TGTGCCAGCAGCCTCCAATACCACGGCCTCCCACTGTACTATGGCTACACCTTC. V gene TRBV14 combines with J gene TRBJ1-2, with no clear D. The CDR3 is 18 residues long. Germline CDR1 reads SGHDN; CDR2 reads FVKESK. The V end lost 4 bases, the J end lost 3 bases, and 24 bases lay between the germline ends.

V and J are TRBV5-4 and TRBJ2-7; 9 bases map to TRBD1. The trim removed 2 bases at V and 5 bases at J, leaving 8 bases unmatched. CDR1 SGHNT and CDR2 YYREEE come from the germline V gene (reference sequence). CDR3 length equals 15 residues. The DNA for the CDR3 is TGTGCCAGCAGCTTCACCGGGACAGGGCTGAACGAGCAGTACTTC. Its translation is CASSFTGTGLNEQYF.

The chain has TRBV7-3 and TRBJ2-4; D tentatively fits TRBD1 or TRBD2 (6 bases each). The germline gives CDR1 SGHTA, CDR2 FQGTGA. The CDR3 contains 16 residues. The V end lost 2 bases, the J end lost 2 bases, and 13 bases lay between the germline ends. CDR3 residues: CASSLDGGLPKNIQYF. CDR3 DNA sequence: TGTGCCAGCAGCTTAGACGGGGGCCTTCCCAAAAACATTCAGTACTTC.

The chain is built from TRBV11-2 and TRBJ1-6, with D hard to call. V was cut by 7 bases and J by 4 bases, with 8 bases left in between. Germline lookup yields CDR1 SGHAT and CDR2 FQNNGV. CDR3 length: 13 residues. The DNA for the CDR3 is TGTGCCAGCAACAATTTTTATAATTCACCCCTCCACTTT. It yields the protein CASNNFYNSPLHF.

V usage is TRBV30 and J usage is TRBJ1-2, with D unresolved. This CDR3 spans 12 amino acids. Germline V gene sequence: CDR1 GTSNPN, CDR2 SVGIG (reference sequence). The V end was cut by 1 base, the J end by 2 bases, with 5 bases between. CDR3 in amino acids: CAWSGINYGYTF. CDR3 in DNA: TGTGCCTGGAGTGGCATAAACTATGGCTACACCTTC.

The rearrangement links TRBV19 to TRBJ2-2; 9 bases are shared with TRBD1. In germline, CDR1 is LNHDA, CDR2 SQIVND (reference sequence). Unmatched junction bases numbered 11, after V lost 6 bases and J lost 3 bases. This CDR3 is built from 17 residues. CDR3 residues: CASSTVRTGEYTGELFF. For the CDR3, the DNA is TGTGCCAGTAGCACTGTTCGGACAGGGGAATACACCGGGGAGCTGTTTTTT.

The chain joins TRBV28 to TRBJ1-5; D not resolved. Germline CDR1 MDHEN, CDR2 SYDVKM. The CDR3 covers 11 residues. Trimming removed 4 bases at V and 7 bases at J, with 5 bases between. This chain's CDR3 is CASSSVQPQHF. In DNA form, the CDR3 reads TGTGCCAGCAGTTCCGTCCAGCCCCAGCATTTT.

The chain employs TRBV20-1 and TRBJ2-3; perhaps TRBD2 as D (5 bases). This CDR3 has 16 residues. From germline, CDR1 is DFQATT and CDR2 SNEGSKA (reference sequence). V dropped 2 bases and J dropped 1 base, with 16 bases sitting between them. Here the CDR3 reads CSARSGGFGGTDTQYF. The CDR3 nucleotides read TGCAGTGCTAGAAGCGGCGGTTTTGGGGGCACAGATACGCAGTATTTT.

The genes are TRBV7-9 and TRBJ1-6; 7 nucleotides align to TRBD1. The J segment lost 9 bases and the V segment lost 5 bases, leaving 10 bases of the junction unmatched. The CDR3 spans 15 residues. The V gene's germline CDR1 is SEHNR and CDR2 FQNEAQ (reference sequence). CDR3 nucleotide sequence: TGTGCCAGCAGCACCCGACAGGGCGAGGGTTCACCCCTCCACTTT. It codes for CASSTRQGEGSPLHF.

This chain uses TRBV6-1 with TRBJ1-2; D might be TRBD1 (6 bases). Germline V gene data show CDR1 as MNHNS and CDR2 as SASEGT. Trimming removed 4 bases at V and 4 bases at J, with 10 bases between. The CDR3 consists of 13 residues. CDR3: CASSGTAVYGYTF. Here the CDR3 DNA reads TGTGCCAGCAGTGGGACAGCCGTCTATGGCTACACCTTC.

This clonotype was seen a handful of times. The genes are TRBV20-1 and TRBJ2-1; D perhaps matches TRBD2 (6 bases). This CDR3 is built from 14 residues. Germline V gene data show CDR1 as DFQATT and CDR2 as SNEGSKA (reference sequence). V was shortened by 2 bases and J by 2 bases, with 10 bases between the two germline ends. The CDR3 DNA is TGCAGTGCTAGACGCGGGGACCCCTACAATGAGCAGTTCTTC. Its protein product is CSARRGDPYNEQFF.

V gene TRBV18 combines with J gene TRBJ2-7; 9 bases line up with TRBD1. The CDR3 is 13 residues long. V lost 6 bases, J lost 2 bases, and 2 bases stayed unmatched. The germline V gene encodes CDR1 KGHSH and CDR2 LQKENI. The CDR3 protein is CASSGTGTYEQYF. The CDR3 coding sequence is TGTGCCAGCTCCGGGACAGGGACCTACGAGCAGTACTTC.

The table lists this clonotype with a count of one. The chain recombines TRBV12-5 with TRBJ1-5, with D perhaps matching TRBD1 (6 bases). This CDR3 is built from 14 residues. The V and J ends lost 6 bases and 7 bases respectively, with 16 bases between them. Germline assignment: CDR1 LGHNT and CDR2 FRNRAP. The CDR3 DNA sequence: TGTGCTAGTGGCTGGGACAAAGTTCGACAGCCCCAGCATTTT. This sequence encodes CASGWDKVRQPQHF.

The V call is TRBV20-1, the J call TRBJ2-7, with TRBD2 matching 7 bases. The germline CDR1 and CDR2 sequences are DFQATT and SNEGSKA (reference sequence). The V gene end was trimmed by 3 bases and the J gene end by 0 bases; junction bases not matched to a gene: 8. The CDR3 extends over 15 amino acids. CDR3 coding DNA: TGCAGTGCTAGGCGGGAAGCGGGGAACTCCTACGAGCAGTACTTC. Its protein product is CSARREAGNSYEQYF.

The J gene is TRBJ2-1, the V gene TRBV5-4, with D maybe TRBD2 (6 bases). The CDR3 loop spans 13 amino acids. V lost 4 bases and J lost 8, with 13 bases in between. Per the germline V gene, CDR1 is SGHNT and CDR2 is YYREEE (reference sequence). The CDR3, as DNA: TGTGCCAGCAGCACAGGACTATGGTATGAGCAGTTCTTC. Amino acids: CASSTGLWYEQFF.

This clonotype has only one observation. The V gene is TRBV6-5, the J gene TRBJ1-1; perhaps TRBD1 as D (6 bases). The CDR3 runs to 15 residues. The ends were cut back, 6 bases at V and 0 bases at J, with 14 bases in the middle. Germline V lookup: CDR1 MNHEY, CDR2 SVGAGI. The CDR3 protein is CASRPDSRLNTEAFF. CDR3 in DNA: TGTGCCAGCAGGCCGGACAGCCGGTTGAACACTGAAGCTTTCTTT.

J is TRBJ2-3 and V is TRBV7-9, with 13 positions matching TRBD2. The CDR3 runs 18 residues. CDR1 SEHNR and CDR2 FQNEAQ come from the germline V gene (reference sequence). Losses at the gene ends were 5 bases for V and 5 bases for J; bases not matched to a gene: 13. CDR3 bases: TGTGCCAGCAGCCCTGGGACTAGCGGGACCCCGGGGGGAGATACGCAGTATTTT. As protein: CASSPGTSGTPGGDTQYF.

The chain joins TRBV10-1 to TRBJ2-1, with TRBD2 matching over 12 bases. With 5 bases clipped from V and 5 bases from J, the junction kept 4 bases outside the gene matches. This CDR3 has 15 residues. Per germline, CDR1 WNHNN and CDR2 SYGVQD (reference sequence). The CDR3 DNA is TGCGCCAGCAGTATCACTAGCGGGGGGAACAATGAGCAGTTCTTC. Encoded protein: CASSITSGGNNEQFF.

The chain combines TRBV19 with TRBJ1-5; the match to TRBD1 covers 9 bases. The J segment lost 0 bases and the V segment lost 6 bases, leaving 9 bases of the junction unmatched. Germline CDR1 LNHDA, CDR2 SQIVND (reference sequence). The CDR3 has 17 amino acids. In DNA form, the CDR3 reads TGTGCCAGTAGGAATCCACAGGGGGCGACTAGCAATCAGCCCCAGCATTTT. Translation gives CASRNPQGATSNQPQHF.

CDR3 nucleotides: TGTGCCAGTAGTGTTTCTAGGGGGGTCATGGAAGCTTTCTTT. As protein: CASSVSRGVMEAFF. The rearrangement uses TRBV19 and TRBJ1-1, with D possibly TRBD1 on 6 matching bases. In germline, CDR1 is LNHDA, CDR2 SQIVND (reference sequence). The CDR3 contains 14 residues. The germline V and J ends were trimmed by 5 bases and 8 bases, with 18 bases remaining between them.

The genes are TRBV4-2 and TRBJ2-3, with D maybe TRBD1 (6 bases). V was cut by 1 base and J by 2 bases, with 16 bases left in between. The CDR3 is 17 amino acids. Germline V lookup: CDR1 LGHNA, CDR2 YNFKEQ. The CDR3 DNA is TGTGCCAGCAGCCAAGCTAGCCGACAGGACTCCACAGATACGCAGTATTTT. This codes for CASSQASRQDSTDTQYF.

The chain recombines TRBV30 with TRBJ1-5; 7 nucleotides line up with TRBD1. V was clipped by 4 bases and J by 6 bases; unmatched bases: 6. CDR1 and CDR2 (germline): GTSNPN, SVGIG (reference sequence). This CDR3 region has 13 residues. The CDR3 DNA follows: TGTGCCTGGAACAGGGGCGCCGGTCAGCCCCAGCATTTT. Translation: CAWNRGAGQPQHF.

The chain recombines TRBV10-3 with TRBJ2-5; the match to TRBD1 covers 9 bases. V lost 11 bases to trimming and J lost 2 bases; unmatched junction nucleotides: 6. Germline assignment: CDR1 ENHRY and CDR2 SYGVKD. The CDR3 sequence is 13 residues long. CDR3 coding DNA: TGTGCCGTCGCCGGGACAGGGCAAGAGACCCAGTACTTC. It is translated as CAVAGTGQETQYF.

V is TRBV20-1 and J is TRBJ2-1; D is tentatively TRBD1 or TRBD2 (5 bases each). Germline CDR1 and CDR2: DFQATT and SNEGSKA (reference sequence). V shed 3 bases and J shed 8 bases, with 11 bases lying between them. The CDR3 consists of 12 residues. The CDR3 bases are TGCAGTGCTAGGAGGGGTGTCCATGAGCAGTTCTTC. It yields the protein CSARRGVHEQFF.

V is TRBV7-8 and J is TRBJ1-1, with unresolved D. In germline, CDR1 is SGHVS, CDR2 FQNEAQ. The CDR3 loop spans 14 amino acids. V was shortened by 6 bases and J by 0 bases, with 11 bases between the two germline ends. The CDR3 DNA follows: TGTGCCAGCAGTCCACAGCAATTGAACACTGAAGCTTTCTTT. Its translation is CASSPQQLNTEAFF.

The chain combines TRBV6-2 or TRBV6-3 with TRBJ2-2, with D unclear. CDR3 length: 12 residues. Germline-derived CDR1 and CDR2 are MNHEY and SVGEGT. V dropped 2 bases and J dropped 6 bases, with 4 bases sitting between them. CDR3 protein: CASSYVSGELFF. DNA of the CDR3: TGTGCCAGCAGTTACGTGTCCGGGGAGCTGTTTTTT.

This clonotype showed up just once. The chain recombines TRBV9 with TRBJ2-3, with a tentative D call TRBD2 (6 bases). The CDR3 loop spans 15 amino acids. V was clipped by 0 bases and J by 4 bases, with 12 bases between them. Germline-derived CDR1 and CDR2 are SGDLS and YYNGEE. The chain's CDR3 is CASSVGGLSSDTQYF. CDR3 DNA sequence: TGTGCCAGCAGCGTAGGAGGACTATCGTCAGATACGCAGTATTTT. The full variable domain, completed using reference TRBV9 and TRBJ2-3, is DSGVTQTPKHLITATGQRVTLRCSPRSGDLSVYWYQQSLDQGLQFLIQYYNGEERAKGNILERFSAQQFPDLHSELNLSSLELGDSALYFCASSVGGLSSDTQYFGPGTRLTVL.

This chain connects TRBV11-2 to TRBJ1-2; no definite D call. V lost 3 bases to trimming and J lost 6 bases, with 5 bases between them. Germline V gene sequence: CDR1 SGHAT, CDR2 FQNNGV. The CDR3 has 11 amino acids. For the CDR3, the DNA is TGTGCCAGCAGCTTTCATAATGGCTACACCTTC. Translated: CASSFHNGYTF.

This rearrangement joins TRBV3-1 to TRBJ1-6, with 7 bases aligning to TRBD1. The CDR3 has 14 amino acids. Germline CDR1 reads LGHDT; CDR2 reads YNNKEL (reference sequence). With 4 bases clipped from V and 7 bases from J, the junction kept 4 bases outside the gene matches. The CDR3 DNA reads as TGTGCCAGCAGCCCTGGGACAGCAAATTCACCCCTCCACTTT. Translating gives CASSPGTANSPLHF.